Following are 30 T cell receptor beta chains from one sample sequenced in a study of T-cell reconstitution after alpha-beta-depleted transplantation in children. This sample's TCRbeta library carried unique molecular identifier barcodes. TCRdb ran MiXCR on the PCR reads and lists one entry per CDR3 protein. This sample has approximately 630,000 distinct CDR3 sequences, with around 14% found just once. The sample in question was PBMCs, obtained before TCRalphabeta/CD19-depleted stem cell transplant. These receptors were collected from a girl aged 2-10 years with congenital amegakaryocytic thrombocytopenia, due to receive a stem cell transplant.

J is TRBJ1-5 and V is TRBV2, with a weak D call TRBD1 (6 bases). CDR3 length equals 14 residues. CDR1 is SNHLY, CDR2 FYNNEI, per germline. Deletions cut 10 bases from V and 3 bases from J, with 16 bases between. CDR3 protein: CATSSTGYNQPQHF. The CDR3 nucleotides read TGTGCCACCTCTTCCACAGGGTACAATCAGCCCCAGCATTTT.

The V and J genes are TRBV28 and TRBJ2-7; tentatively, D is TRBD2 (7 bases). This CDR3 has 14 amino acids. The V end lost 5 bases, the J end lost 6 bases, and 17 bases lay between the germline ends. Germline CDR1 reads MDHEN; CDR2 reads SYDVKM. CDR3 in DNA: TGTGCCAGCAGTCCTACTGGGAGGGGGATCGAGCAGTACTTC. Protein: CASSPTGRGIEQYF.

This clonotype was picked up many times. The chain links TRBV20-1 to TRBJ2-1; TRBD2 matches 8 bases. This CDR3 has 16 amino acids. With 1 base clipped from V and 6 bases from J, the junction kept 11 bases outside the gene matches. Germline CDR1 is DFQATT and CDR2 is SNEGSKA (reference sequence). The CDR3 here is CSARGRLAITPNEQFF. The DNA of the CDR3 is TGCAGTGCTAGAGGTCGACTAGCGATAACCCCCAATGAGCAGTTCTTC.

This clonotype was observed at least ten times. The chain couples TRBV12-3 or TRBV12-4 to TRBJ1-5; no definite D call. V lost 5 bases, J lost 0 bases, and 8 bases lay in between. The length of the CDR3 is 14 residues. The CDR3 sequence is CASSVTDSNQPQHF. Here the CDR3 DNA reads TGTGCCAGCAGTGTTACAGATAGCAATCAGCCCCAGCATTTT.

A few counts support this clonotype. The CDR3 DNA reads TGTGCCAGCAGTGCCTCCGGACAGGGGGCCAAAAACATTCAGTACTTC. Translation: CASSASGQGAKNIQYF. The chain uses TRBV12-3 or TRBV12-4 and TRBJ2-4; 9 bases map to TRBD1. V lost 5 bases, J lost 1 base, and 6 bases stayed unmatched. The CDR3 consists of 16 residues.

This clonotype has a handful of counts. J is TRBJ1-1 and V is TRBV11-2; D gene unclear. The V end was cut by 5 bases, the J end by 7 bases, with 14 bases between. CDR1 and CDR2 (germline): SGHAT, FQNNGV. The CDR3 totals 13 residues. Here the CDR3 DNA reads TGTGCCAGCAGCCTCCTCTCGGCTGGTGAAGCTTTCTTT. This gives the protein CASSLLSAGEAFF.

This clonotype was recorded at least ten times. The CDR3 spells CASSSQWQGITGELFF. The CDR3, as DNA: TGTGCCAGCAGTTCCCAGTGGCAGGGGATAACCGGGGAGCTGTTTTTT. The chain combines TRBV12-3 or TRBV12-4 with TRBJ2-2; tentative D call: TRBD1 (6 bases). This CDR3 is 16 amino acids long. V was pared by 4 bases and J by 5 bases, with 17 bases between.

V is TRBV5-1 and J is TRBJ1-4; 9 bases align to TRBD1. This CDR3 is built from 15 residues. Losses at the gene ends were 5 bases for V and 6 bases for J; bases not matched to a gene: 8. In germline, CDR1 is SGHRS, CDR2 YFSETQ. Here the CDR3 reads CASRWSWDRDEKLFF. Here the CDR3 DNA reads TGCGCCAGCAGGTGGTCTTGGGACAGGGATGAAAAACTGTTTTTT.

The chain employs TRBV20-1 and TRBJ2-1; D remains unclear. CDR3 size: 13 residues. In germline, CDR1 is DFQATT, CDR2 SNEGSKA (reference sequence). V was clipped by 5 bases and J by 3 bases, with 11 bases between them. CDR3 protein: CSALTDDYNEQFF. The CDR3, as DNA: TGCAGTGCTCTGACTGACGACTACAATGAGCAGTTCTTC.

The rearrangement links TRBV7-8 to TRBJ2-1; 9 bases fit TRBD2. Germline CDR1 SGHVS, CDR2 FQNEAQ. With V trimmed by 4 bases and J by 16 bases, 20 bases remained unmatched. There are 16 residues in the CDR3. In DNA, the CDR3 is TGTGCCAGCAGCTCCGGGACGGCCGGGACTAGCAAGATGGGTTTCTTC. It is translated as CASSSGTAGTSKMGFF.

This clonotype was seen only once. The rearrangement links TRBV20-1 to TRBJ1-2; D is undetermined. The V gene lost 3 bases and the J gene lost 2 bases, with 10 bases spanning the gap. Germline V gene sequence: CDR1 DFQATT, CDR2 SNEGSKA (reference sequence). This CDR3 has 13 amino acids. CDR3 nucleotide sequence: TGCAGTGCTAGTCTTGGTGGAAACTATGGCTACACCTTC. Translation gives CSASLGGNYGYTF.

This clonotype came up a few times. V and J are TRBV11-2 and TRBJ2-1, with 11 bases fitting TRBD2. The V gene's germline CDR1 is SGHAT and CDR2 FQNNGV. The CDR3 is made up of 15 amino acids. V was pared by 5 bases and J by 14 bases, with 14 bases of the junction left unmatched. The CDR3 DNA reads as TGTGCCAGCAGCACACTAGCGGGAGACCGCAGGGGCAAGTTCTTC. Its protein is CASSTLAGDRRGKFF.

The sample holds many counts of this clonotype. The chain uses TRBV29-1 and TRBJ2-2; 7 nucleotides line up with TRBD1. V lost 4 bases to trimming and J lost 2 bases; unmatched junction nucleotides: 4. This CDR3 comprises 14 residues. The germline V gene has CDR1 SQVTM and CDR2 ANQGSEA. CDR3 protein: CSVANRGNTGELFF. The CDR3 DNA reads TGCAGCGTTGCGAACAGGGGAAACACCGGGGAGCTGTTTTTT.

This clonotype was seen many times. The J gene is TRBJ2-1, the V gene TRBV5-1; maybe TRBD1 (5 bases). This CDR3 spans 16 amino acids. Between the trimmed V and J ends, which lost 4 bases and 0 bases, there was a span of 14 bases. The germline V gene has CDR1 SGHRS and CDR2 YFSETQ. The CDR3 reads CASSVRASSSYNEQFF. DNA for the CDR3: TGCGCCAGCAGCGTCAGGGCCTCGAGCTCCTACAATGAGCAGTTCTTC.

V is TRBV7-9 and J is TRBJ2-1; D is ambiguous. With 3 bases removed from V and 2 bases from J, the gap between germline ends came to 11 bases. CDR3 length: 15 amino acids. The germline CDR1 and CDR2 sequences are SEHNR and FQNEAQ (reference sequence). The CDR3 loop is CASSFLSDTYNEQFF. In DNA, the CDR3 is TGTGCCAGCAGCTTCTTGTCAGATACCTACAATGAGCAGTTCTTC.

This clonotype was counted many times. The V call is TRBV7-9, the J call TRBJ2-7; D might be TRBD2 (5 bases). The CDR3 contains 13 residues. Looked up from germline, CDR1 is SEHNR and CDR2 is FQNEAQ (reference sequence). The V and J ends lost 5 bases and 4 bases respectively, with 12 bases between them. CDR3 DNA: TGTGCCAGCAGCCACCGGGGTGGGTACGAGCAGTACTTC. This translates into CASSHRGGYEQYF.

This clonotype has a count of ten or more. V and J are TRBV5-1 and TRBJ2-7, with 10 nucleotides matching TRBD2. Germline values: CDR1 SGHRS, CDR2 YFSETQ. The V segment lost 6 bases and the J segment 3 bases; nucleotides outside the gene matches: 6. The CDR3 is 14 amino acids. CDR3: CASTKAGGVYEQYF. The CDR3 bases are TGCGCCAGCACGAAAGCGGGAGGGGTCTACGAGCAGTACTTC.

This clonotype was picked up many times. V usage is TRBV28 and J usage is TRBJ2-1; D is uncertain. The CDR3 covers 15 residues. V was cut by 6 bases and J by 0 bases, with 12 bases left in between. Germline CDR1 MDHEN, CDR2 SYDVKM. The CDR3 spells CASSPRLSSYNEQFF. CDR3 DNA: TGTGCCAGCAGCCCGCGGCTAAGCTCCTACAATGAGCAGTTCTTC.

J is TRBJ2-7 and V is TRBV27; 14 bases map to TRBD2. With 5 bases clipped from V and 5 bases from J, the junction kept 17 bases outside the gene matches. The CDR3 is 19 residues long. Germline V gene sequence: CDR1 MNHEY, CDR2 SMNVEV (reference sequence). CDR3 loop: CASSPNFLWTSGRLDEQYF. In nucleotides, the CDR3 is TGTGCCAGCAGTCCAAACTTCTTATGGACTAGCGGGAGGCTGGACGAGCAGTACTTC.

At least ten counts were recorded for this clonotype. This rearrangement joins TRBV11-2 to TRBJ2-1; maybe TRBD2 (6 bases). From germline, CDR1 is SGHAT and CDR2 FQNNGV. This CDR3 is 14 amino acids long. Trimming cost V 5 bases and J 5 bases, with 13 bases left between them. CDR3 sequence (DNA): TGTGCCAGCAGCCAAGGACTACGGAACAATGAGCAGTTCTTC. Protein sequence: CASSQGLRNNEQFF.

This clonotype has at least ten counts. The genes are TRBV5-1 and TRBJ2-3; D may correspond to TRBD1 or TRBD2 (5 bases each). The CDR3 length is 13 residues. From germline, CDR1 is SGHRS and CDR2 YFSETQ. V gave up 6 bases and J gave up 5 bases, with 13 bases separating them. CDR3 sequence reads: CASTRTGLDTQYF. The CDR3 bases are TGCGCCAGCACGAGAACGGGGCTAGATACGCAGTATTTT.

The table lists this clonotype with a few counts. V is TRBV7-9 and J is TRBJ2-5, with 9 bases matching TRBD2. This CDR3 region has 13 residues. The germline V gene encodes CDR1 SEHNR and CDR2 FQNEAQ (reference sequence). V was clipped by 10 bases and J by 5 bases; unmatched bases: 8. DNA of the CDR3: TGTGCCACCCGTAGCGGGAGTTTGGAGACCCAGTACTTC. Residues: CATRSGSLETQYF.

This clonotype was seen many times. The V call is TRBV28, the J call TRBJ2-7; 8 nucleotides line up with TRBD2. V was pared by 3 bases and J by 1 base, with 5 bases of the junction left unmatched. The CDR3 is 15 residues long. Germline CDR1 MDHEN, CDR2 SYDVKM. CDR3 protein: CASSLGTSWSYEQYF. In nucleotides, the CDR3 is TGTGCCAGCAGTTTGGGGACTAGTTGGTCCTACGAGCAGTACTTC.

This clonotype was observed many times. This chain links TRBV9 with TRBJ2-1, with TRBD2 identical over 7 bases. CDR3 length equals 14 residues. CDR1 and CDR2 (germline): SGDLS, YYNGEE. The V segment lost 0 bases and the J segment 7 bases; nucleotides outside the gene matches: 4. CDR3 sequence reads: CASSVGDSGNEQFF. The CDR3 DNA reads TGTGCCAGCAGCGTAGGCGATAGCGGGAATGAGCAGTTCTTC.

As regards this clonotype: Its ends do not fully match the called genes, so a read error is possible. This chain links TRBV20-1 with TRBJ2-3; 8 bases match TRBD2. Germline-derived CDR1 and CDR2 are DFQATT and SNEGSKA (reference sequence). The CDR3 runs 12 residues. CDR3 in amino acids: CKLAEHTDTQYF. DNA for the CDR3: TGTAAACTAGCGGAGCACACAGATACGCAGTATTTT.

The chain joins TRBV10-3 to TRBJ2-2; 14 bases match TRBD2. The CDR3 loop spans 16 amino acids. The junction had 5 bases not matched to a gene; V was cut back by 7 bases and J by 4 bases. Germline V gene lookup returns CDR1 ENHRY and CDR2 SYGVKD. CDR3 nucleotide sequence: TGTGCCATCAAGGGACTAGCGGGAGAGACCACCGGGGAGCTGTTTTTT. Encoded protein: CAIKGLAGETTGELFF.

This clonotype was detected a few times. As DNA, the CDR3 is TGCGCCAGCAGCGTCAGACAGGGGGGGACTAATGAAAAACTGTTTTTT. The encoded protein is CASSVRQGGTNEKLFF. The chain carries TRBV5-1 and TRBJ1-4; TRBD1 agrees at 9 bases. Germline CDR1 reads SGHRS; CDR2 reads YFSETQ. Trimming removed 4 bases from V and 2 bases from J; junction bases left unmatched: 6. The CDR3 spans 16 residues.

The chain recombines TRBV10-3 with TRBJ1-6, with D possibly TRBD1 on 5 matching bases. The V gene's germline CDR1 is ENHRY and CDR2 SYGVKD. The CDR3 is 14 residues long. The V and J ends lost 3 bases and 6 bases respectively, with 9 bases between them. DNA for the CDR3: TGTGCCATCAGTGATCGGGGGGGTAATTCACCCCTCCACTTT. This sequence encodes CAISDRGGNSPLHF.

This chain links TRBV11-2 with TRBJ2-7; D is uncertain. The CDR3 spans 12 residues. Trimming pared 0 bases from V and 7 bases from J, leaving 7 bases between. In germline, CDR1 is SGHAT, CDR2 FQNNGV. CDR3 in amino acids: CASSLDRLEQYF. The CDR3 coding sequence is TGTGCCAGCAGCTTAGACAGGCTAGAGCAGTACTTC.

The CDR3 loop is CASSPDRGLEETQYF. The CDR3 DNA sequence: TGCGCCAGCAGCCCGGATCGGGGGCTCGAAGAGACCCAGTACTTC. This chain uses TRBV5-1 with TRBJ2-5; D is possibly TRBD1 or TRBD2 (6 bases each). CDR1 is SGHRS and CDR2 is YFSETQ in the germline V gene. V lost 4 bases to trimming and J lost 3 bases, with 16 bases between them. The CDR3 is 15 amino acids.